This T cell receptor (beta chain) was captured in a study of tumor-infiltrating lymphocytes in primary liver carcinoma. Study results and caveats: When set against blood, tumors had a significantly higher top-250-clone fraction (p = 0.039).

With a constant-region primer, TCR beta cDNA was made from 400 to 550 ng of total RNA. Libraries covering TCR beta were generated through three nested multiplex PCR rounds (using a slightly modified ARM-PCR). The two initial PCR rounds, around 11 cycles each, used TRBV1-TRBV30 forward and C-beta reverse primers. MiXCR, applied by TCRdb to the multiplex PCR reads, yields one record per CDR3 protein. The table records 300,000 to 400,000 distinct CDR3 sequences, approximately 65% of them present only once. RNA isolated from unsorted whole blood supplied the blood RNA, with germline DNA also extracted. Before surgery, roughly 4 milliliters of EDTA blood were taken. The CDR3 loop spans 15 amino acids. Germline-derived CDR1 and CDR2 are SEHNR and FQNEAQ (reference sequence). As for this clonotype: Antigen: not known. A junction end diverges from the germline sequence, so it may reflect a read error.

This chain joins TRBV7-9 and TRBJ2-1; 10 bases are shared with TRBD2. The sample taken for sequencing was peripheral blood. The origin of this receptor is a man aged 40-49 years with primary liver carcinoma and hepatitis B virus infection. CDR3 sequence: CASSLGASGSNEEFF. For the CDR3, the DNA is TGTGCCAGCAGCTTAGGTGCTAGCGGGAGCAATGAGGAGTTCTTC.